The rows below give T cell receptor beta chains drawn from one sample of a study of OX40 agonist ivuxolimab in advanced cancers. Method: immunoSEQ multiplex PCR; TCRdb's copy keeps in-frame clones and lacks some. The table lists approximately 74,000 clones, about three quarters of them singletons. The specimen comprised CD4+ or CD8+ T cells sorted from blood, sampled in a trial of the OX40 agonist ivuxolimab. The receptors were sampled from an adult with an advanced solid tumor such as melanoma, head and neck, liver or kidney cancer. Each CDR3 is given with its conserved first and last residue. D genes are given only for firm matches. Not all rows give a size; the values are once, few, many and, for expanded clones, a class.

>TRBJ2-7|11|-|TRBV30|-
CAAEGRNEQYF
TGTGCCGCGGAGGGAAGGAACGAGCAGTACTTC
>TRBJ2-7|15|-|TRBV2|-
CASKFFGTEEYEQYF
TGTGCCAGTAAATTTTTCGGGACGGAAGAATACGAGCAGTACTTC
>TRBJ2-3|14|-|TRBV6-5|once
CASSPGVGQDTQYF
TGTGCCAGCAGTCCAGGGGTAGGTCAAGATACGCAGTATTTT
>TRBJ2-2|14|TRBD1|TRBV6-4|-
CASRKTGNSGELFF
TGTGCCAGCAGGAAGACAGGGAATTCCGGGGAGCTGTTTTTT
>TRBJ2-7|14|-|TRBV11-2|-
CASITAALTYEQYF
TGTGCCTCAATAACCGCGGCGCTGACCTACGAGCAGTACTTC
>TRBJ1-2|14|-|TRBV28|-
CASSFGGTNYGYTF
TGTGCCAGCAGTTTCGGAGGGACTAACTATGGCTACACCTTC
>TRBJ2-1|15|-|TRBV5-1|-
CASSPGISSRREQFF
TGCGCCAGCAGCCCGGGAATCTCGTCACGAAGGGAGCAGTTCTTC
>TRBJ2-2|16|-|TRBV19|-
CASSIGSGGNTGELFF
TGTGCCAGTAGTATAGGCAGCGGCGGGAACACCGGGGAGCTGTTTTTT
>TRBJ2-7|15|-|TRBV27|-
CASSLKYTPSYEQYF
TGTGCCAGCAGTTTAAAGTATACCCCCTCCTACGAGCAGTACTTC
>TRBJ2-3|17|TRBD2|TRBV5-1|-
CASSPGTSGMGSDTQYF
TGCGCCAGCAGCCCGGGGACTAGCGGGATGGGGTCAGATACGCAGTATTTT
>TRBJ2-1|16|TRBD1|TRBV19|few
CASSSPTGLGHNEQFF
TGTGCCAGTAGTAGCCCGACAGGGTTGGGTCACAATGAGCAGTTCTTC
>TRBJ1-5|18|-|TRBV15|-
CATSRGGAGGMGHQPQHF
TGTGCCACCAGCAGAGGAGGGGCAGGTGGAATGGGCCATCAGCCCCAGCATTTT
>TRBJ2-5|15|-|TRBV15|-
CATSRAGVGEETQYF
TGTGCCACCAGCAGAGCAGGGGTGGGGGAAGAGACCCAGTACTTC
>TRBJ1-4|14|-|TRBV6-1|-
CASIDRATNEKLFF
TGTGCCAGCATAGACCGGGCAACTAATGAAAAACTGTTTTTT
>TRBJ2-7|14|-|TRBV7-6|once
CAGSRVSGGNEQYF
TGTGCCGGCAGCCGAGTTTCCGGGGGTAACGAGCAGTACTTC
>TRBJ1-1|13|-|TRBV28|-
CASSLFLLAEAFF
TGTGCCAGCAGTTTATTCCTCCTCGCAGAGGCTTTCTTT
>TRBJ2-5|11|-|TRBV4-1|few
CASSQLETQYF
TGCGCCAGCAGCCAATTAGAGACCCAGTACTTC
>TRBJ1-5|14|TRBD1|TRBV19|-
CASSLDRVGQPQHF
TGTGCCAGTAGTTTGGACAGGGTGGGTCAGCCCCAGCATTTT
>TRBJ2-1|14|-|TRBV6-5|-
CASSGDLGNNEQFF
TGTGCCAGCAGCGGGGACTTAGGGAACAATGAGCAGTTCTTC
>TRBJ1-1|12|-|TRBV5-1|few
CASRYGQTEAFF
TGCGCCAGCAGATACGGACAGACTGAAGCTTTCTTT
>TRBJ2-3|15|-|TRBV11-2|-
CASSLDYSSTDTQYF
TGTGCCAGCAGCTTGGACTACTCCAGCACAGATACGCAGTATTTT
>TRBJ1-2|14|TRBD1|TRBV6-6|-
CASSGDRANYGYTF
TGTGCCAGCAGTGGCGACAGGGCCAACTATGGCTACACCTTC
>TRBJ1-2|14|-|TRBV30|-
CAWSAGAQTFGYTF
TGTGCCTGGAGTGCTGGGGCGCAGACTTTCGGCTACACCTTC
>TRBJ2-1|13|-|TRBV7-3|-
CASSPGPPGEQFF
TGTGCCAGCAGCCCGGGACCCCCTGGGGAGCAGTTCTTC
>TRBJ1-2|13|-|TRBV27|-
CASSSKGNHGYTF
TGTGCCAGCAGTTCGAAAGGCAACCATGGCTACACCTTC